Below, 32 T cell receptor beta chains from the same sample are listed, as sequenced in a study of blood T cells in healthy people across ages. The second PCR ran roughly 6 to 11 cycles with a sample-barcoded 5' primer and J-beta primers. Each CDR3 protein is one row after TCRdb ran MiXCR on the 5' RACE reads. Of roughly 500,000 distinct CDR3 sequences listed, 25% to 30% are singletons. Sequencing input: blood. The receptor source for this set is a woman in her 70s in good health.

The gene calls are TRBV20-1 and TRBJ1-2; D unclear. There are 12 residues in the CDR3. The germline CDR1 and CDR2 sequences are DFQATT and SNEGSKA (reference sequence). The ends were cut back, 3 bases at V and 5 bases at J, with 10 bases in the middle. This CDR3 reads CSASARPYGYTF. The CDR3 coding sequence is TGCAGTGCTAGCGCGAGGCCTTATGGCTACACCTTC.

This rearrangement joins TRBV20-1 to TRBJ1-3; 7 bases align to TRBD1. With 0 bases clipped from V and 4 bases from J, the junction kept 6 bases outside the gene matches. From germline, CDR1 is DFQATT and CDR2 SNEGSKA (reference sequence). The CDR3 loop spans 15 amino acids. The CDR3 bases are TGCAGTGCTAGAGATCAGGGACAGAGCGGAAACACCATATATTTT. Translating it yields CSARDQGQSGNTIYF.

This clonotype was observed a few times. The genes are TRBV29-1 and TRBJ2-5; D could derive from TRBD1 or TRBD2 (6 bases each). V was shortened by 8 bases and J by 4 bases, with 17 bases between the two germline ends. The CDR3 spans 13 residues. CDR1 is SQVTM, CDR2 ANQGSEA, per germline. The CDR3 DNA follows: TGCAGCATCATCGCCAGGGGAGGAGAGACCCAGTACTTC. This encodes CSIIARGGETQYF.

The chain couples TRBV29-1 to TRBJ1-2; 10 nucleotides match TRBD1. J lost 2 bases, V lost 6 bases, and 9 bases had no gene match. Germline loops: CDR1 SQVTM, CDR2 ANQGSEA. This CDR3 is built from 15 residues. CDR3 DNA sequence: TGCAGCGTCGTCTCCCCGGGACAGGGGAACTATGGCTACACCTTC. Translating it yields CSVVSPGQGNYGYTF.

The V and J genes are TRBV6-1 and TRBJ1-4; D is possibly TRBD1 (5 bases). This CDR3 region has 15 residues. V gave up 2 bases and J gave up 4 bases, with 11 bases separating them. CDR1 is MNHNS, CDR2 SASEGT, per germline. CDR3 nucleotide sequence: TGTGCCAGCAGTGAACGACAGCCTAATAATGAAAAACTGTTTTTT. It translates to CASSERQPNNEKLFF.

The chain combines TRBV11-2 with TRBJ2-2; 11 bases are shared with TRBD1. Germline CDR1 is SGHAT and CDR2 is FQNNGV. The J segment lost 6 bases and the V segment lost 4 bases, leaving 4 bases of the junction unmatched. CDR3 length: 15 amino acids. The CDR3, as DNA: TGTGCCAGCAGCTGGACAGGGGGCGCCGCCGGGGAGCTGTTTTTT. It encodes CASSWTGGAAGELFF.

This clonotype was observed a handful of times. The chain carries TRBV10-3 and TRBJ2-5; 8 bases map to TRBD2. The DNA end favors TRBJ2-1, so the J call may be wrong. The V gene's germline CDR1 is ENHRY and CDR2 SYGVKD. The length of the CDR3 is 16 residues. CDR3 amino acids: CAINKKGAGDYNEQFF. Written as DNA, the CDR3 is TGTGCCATCAACAAAAAGGGAGCGGGGGATTACAATGAGCAGTTCTTC.

The sample holds a few counts of this clonotype. J is TRBJ1-5 and V is TRBV18, with D tentatively TRBD1 (6 bases). CDR1 KGHSH and CDR2 LQKENI come from the germline V gene. V was pared by 4 bases and J by 6 bases, with 13 bases between. The CDR3 sequence is 14 residues long. The CDR3 reads CASSLGGIVQPQHF. The CDR3 region has the DNA TGTGCCAGCTCACTAGGGGGGATAGTTCAGCCCCAGCATTTT.

This clonotype has just a few counts. The chain employs TRBV5-1 and TRBJ2-5, with D tentatively TRBD2 (6 bases). The V end was cut by 1 base, the J end by 4 bases, with 14 bases between. The CDR3 loop spans 15 amino acids. In germline, CDR1 is SGHRS, CDR2 YFSETQ. DNA for the CDR3: TGCGCCAGCAGCTTGTTCGGCGGGGAACGAGAGACCCAGTACTTC. This codes for CASSLFGGERETQYF.

This clonotype came up many times. The genes are TRBV29-1 and TRBJ2-3, with 9 positions matching TRBD2. The CDR3 extends over 13 amino acids. CDR1 is SQVTM, CDR2 ANQGSEA, per germline. Trimming cost V 6 bases and J 2 bases; bases outside gene matches: 3. For the CDR3, the DNA is TGCAGCGTGCGGGGGGGGTACACAGATACGCAGTATTTT. The encoded protein is CSVRGGYTDTQYF.

The chain combines TRBV4-2 with TRBJ1-5, with TRBD1 matching 7 bases. Looked up from germline, CDR1 is LGHNA and CDR2 is YNFKEQ. V trimming: 3 bases; J trimming: 5 bases; junction bases outside the gene matches: 7. The CDR3 totals 15 residues. CDR3 amino acids: CASSQDKGGHQPQHF. Written as DNA, the CDR3 is TGTGCCAGCAGCCAGGACAAAGGGGGCCATCAGCCCCAGCATTTT.

The chain couples TRBV4-1 to TRBJ2-5; tentatively, D is TRBD2 (6 bases). CDR1 and CDR2 from the germline V gene are MGHRA and YSYEKL. There are 17 residues in the CDR3. The ends were cut back, 2 bases at V and 2 bases at J, with 18 bases in the middle. The CDR3 bases are TGCGCCAGCAGCCAAACTTGGACTATCGGGCAACAAGAGACCCAGTACTTC. Protein sequence: CASSQTWTIGQQETQYF.

To note about this clonotype: The junction departs from germline at one end; a sequencing error may be responsible. The chain uses TRBV7-2 and TRBJ2-1; 8 bases match TRBD1. The J call may be mistaken, given a closer DNA end match to TRBJ2-7. This CDR3 region has 15 residues. CDR1 is SGHTA, CDR2 FQGNSA, per germline. The CDR3 loop is CASSLGTGKWVEQYF. The CDR3 bases are TGTGCCAGCAGTTTAGGGACAGGCAAATGGGTCGAGCAGTACTTC.

Comments on this clonotype: At one of its ends the junction is not consistent with the germline gene, which may arise from a read error. The chain is built from TRBV7-2 and TRBJ2-5; 14 bases agree with TRBD2. Germline V gives CDR1 SGHTA, CDR2 FQGNSA. CDR3 size: 18 residues. CDR3 bases: TGTGCCAGCAGCTTAGGACTAGCGGGGGGGACCATAAGAGAGGCCCAGTACTTC. Amino acid sequence: CASSLGLAGGTIREAQYF.

This clonotype showed up just a few times. A junction end diverges from the germline sequence, so it may reflect a read error. This rearrangement joins TRBV6-5 to TRBJ2-3; D tentatively reads TRBD1 or TRBD2 (5 bases each). The CDR3 totals 17 residues. Germline V gives CDR1 MNHEY, CDR2 SVGAGI. CDR3 sequence: CASSYRGRPSSTDTRYF. The CDR3 nucleotides are TGTGCCAGCAGTTACCGGGGCAGGCCCTCTAGCACAGATACGCGGTATTTT.

The V gene is TRBV12-3 or TRBV12-4, the J gene TRBJ2-7, with TRBD1 matching 8 bases. The CDR3 loop spans 14 amino acids. V shed 6 bases, J shed 5 bases, and the junction held 9 bases outside the gene matches. The CDR3 nucleotides read TGTGCCAGCAGCTCCGGACAGGGTGTCAACGAGCAGTACTTC. It is translated as CASSSGQGVNEQYF.

This chain uses TRBV20-1 with TRBJ2-1, with D possibly TRBD2 on 6 matching bases. V dropped 3 bases and J dropped 8 bases, with 17 bases sitting between them. The CDR3 length is 14 residues. Germline-derived CDR1 and CDR2 are DFQATT and SNEGSKA (reference sequence). CDR3 sequence reads: CSASRPSAGDEQFF. In DNA, the CDR3 is TGCAGTGCTAGTCGGCCTAGCGCCGGGGATGAGCAGTTCTTC.

The V call is TRBV20-1, the J call TRBJ2-2, with 8 bases that match TRBD2. J gave up 4 bases and V 6 bases, and 7 bases lay outside the gene matches. Germline V CDR1 and CDR2: DFQATT, SNEGSKA (reference sequence). CDR3 length equals 14 residues. This chain's CDR3 is CSAPGGRGTGELFF. CDR3 in DNA: TGCAGTGCCCCGGGGGGGCGGGGCACCGGGGAGCTGTTTTTT.

J is TRBJ1-2 and V is TRBV20-1, with D possibly matching TRBD1 (6 bases). V lost 6 bases, J lost 8 bases, and 13 bases lay in between. Germline assignment: CDR1 DFQATT and CDR2 SNEGSKA (reference sequence). This CDR3 is 11 amino acids long. This CDR3 reads CSAYHGGGYTF. In nucleotides, the CDR3 is TGCAGTGCCTACCATGGGGGCGGCTACACCTTC.

This clonotype was recorded a few times. The rearrangement joins TRBV10-3 to TRBJ2-3; 7 positions match TRBD2. V was clipped by 0 bases and J by 2 bases; unmatched bases: 2. From germline, CDR1 is ENHRY and CDR2 SYGVKD. The CDR3 is 15 amino acids. The CDR3 reads CAISESSGSTDTQYF. In DNA form, the CDR3 reads TGTGCCATCAGTGAGTCTAGCGGGTCCACAGATACGCAGTATTTT.

The V and J genes are TRBV6-6 and TRBJ2-3; D uncertain. The germline V and J ends were trimmed by 2 bases and 4 bases, with 10 bases remaining between them. The CDR3 loop spans 14 amino acids. The germline V gene encodes CDR1 MNHNY and CDR2 SVGAGI (reference sequence). CDR3 nucleotide sequence: TGTGCCAGCAGTTACGGGGTATTCGCAGATACGCAGTATTTT. Translating it yields CASSYGVFADTQYF.

The chain links TRBV20-1 to TRBJ2-5; 11 bases map to TRBD1. Looked up from germline, CDR1 is DFQATT and CDR2 is SNEGSKA (reference sequence). The CDR3 length is 13 residues. With 6 bases clipped from V and 3 bases from J, the junction kept 3 bases outside the gene matches. The CDR3: CSAGTGGKETQYF. The CDR3 DNA reads as TGCAGTGCGGGGACAGGGGGTAAAGAGACCCAGTACTTC.

About this clonotype: Germline and junction disagree at one end, which may indicate a read error. This sequence joins TRBV19 and TRBJ2-6, with D tentatively TRBD2 (6 bases). The CDR3 extends over 14 amino acids. The germline CDR1 and CDR2 sequences are LNHDA and SQIVND (reference sequence). CDR3 DNA: TGTGCCACAGGTGGGAGTGGCGGGGCCAGCGTCCTGACTTTC. This sequence encodes CATGGSGGASVLTF.

The chain is built from TRBV7-9 and TRBJ2-5; D gene uncertain. The ends were cut back, 1 base at V and 2 bases at J, with 11 bases in the middle. Germline CDR1 reads SEHNR; CDR2 reads FQNEAQ (reference sequence). The CDR3 runs 15 residues. The CDR3: CASSLGRTAQETQYF. The CDR3 region has the DNA TGTGCCAGCAGCTTAGGACGGACGGCACAAGAGACCCAGTACTTC.

This clonotype was detected only a few times. This chain connects TRBV21-1 to TRBJ1-1; TRBD1 is the table's D call, not checked against the DNA. TRBV21-1 is a pseudogene. This CDR3 spans 14 amino acids. The CDR3 loop is CASSKPGMNTEAFF. DNA for the CDR3: TGTGCCAGCAGCAAACCCGGAATGAACACTGAAGCTTTCTTT.

This clonotype was recorded a few times. This rearrangement joins TRBV7-6 to TRBJ2-2; a possible D gene is TRBD1 (5 bases). The CDR3 loop spans 15 amino acids. Germline values: CDR1 SGHVS, CDR2 FNYEAQ. Trimming shortened V by 4 bases and J by 4 bases, and 13 bases separated the two germline ends. CDR3 region: CASSSWQGSTGELFF. The CDR3 DNA sequence: TGTGCCAGCAGCTCTTGGCAGGGTAGCACCGGGGAGCTGTTTTTT.

This clonotype was observed a handful of times. J is TRBJ2-1 and V is TRBV5-1; 10 bases line up with TRBD2. The V gene's germline CDR1 is SGHRS and CDR2 YFSETQ. J lost 8 bases, V lost 4 bases, and 9 bases had no gene match. The length of the CDR3 is 15 residues. The chain's CDR3 is CASSTGTSANDEQFF. CDR3 nucleotides: TGCGCCAGCAGCACAGGGACTAGCGCCAACGATGAGCAGTTCTTC.

A note on this clonotype: A junction boundary mismatches the germline segment, possibly from a read error. The rearrangement joins TRBV25-1 to TRBJ2-5, with 8 bases identical to TRBD2. CDR1 is MGHDK, CDR2 SYGVNS, per germline. The CDR3 is 15 amino acids. CDR3 DNA: TGTGCCAGCGGGGATAGCGGGGCAGGGAAAGAGACCCAGTGCTTC. Translating gives CASGDSGAGKETQCF.

This rearrangement joins TRBV20-1 to TRBJ2-7, with 10 positions matching TRBD1. This CDR3 spans 15 amino acids. Germline CDR1 reads DFQATT; CDR2 reads SNEGSKA (reference sequence). J lost 2 bases, V lost 5 bases, and 9 bases had no gene match. CDR3 DNA sequence: TGCAGTGCTGTAACTCCGGGACAGGGGCCCTACGAGCAGTACTTC. This encodes CSAVTPGQGPYEQYF.

This clonotype has just a few counts. The chain uses TRBV6-1 and TRBJ2-7, with 8 nucleotides matching TRBD1. This CDR3 comprises 14 residues. V was clipped by 4 bases and J by 4 bases; unmatched bases: 6. Germline assignment: CDR1 MNHNS and CDR2 SASEGT. CDR3 bases: TGTGCCAGCAGTGTCCCGGACAGGGAATACGAGCAGTACTTC. Translating gives CASSVPDREYEQYF.

The chain combines TRBV4-3 with TRBJ1-4; D gene uncertain. The CDR3 loop spans 13 amino acids. Trimming stripped 6 bases from V and 3 bases from J, with 8 bases between. Germline V gene lookup returns CDR1 LGHNA and CDR2 YSLEER. The CDR3 DNA reads TGCGCCAGCAGAGCGGAATCTAATGAAAAACTGTTTTTT. It codes for CASRAESNEKLFF.

Turning to this clonotype: The conserved final phenylalanine or tryptophan is absent from the CDR3, which likely points to a read error. The chain combines TRBV5-1 with TRBJ1-5; maybe TRBD1 (5 bases). V was trimmed by 2 bases and J by 6 bases, leaving 18 bases between them. This CDR3 has 16 amino acids. The V gene's germline CDR1 is SGHRS and CDR2 YFSETQ. The CDR3 loop is CASSLVGPVGGQPQHL. As DNA, the CDR3 is TGCGCCAGCAGCTTAGTTGGACCGGTGGGGGGTCAGCCCCAGCATTTG.